These 10 T cell receptor beta chains came from one sample sequenced in a study of T-cell memory formation after mild COVID-19. TCRdb recomputed calls from the 5' RACE reads with MiXCR, one row per CDR3 protein. The repertoire holds 170,000 or so distinct CDR3 sequences, with around a fifth as singletons. Sequencing used PBMCs or a T cell subset sorted from them (not recorded which). Source of these receptors: an adult woman who had mild COVID-19 (a few samples of this study predate the infection). Cell type and time point are not known.

This chain links TRBV4-1 with TRBJ2-7; no reliable D call. Germline assignment: CDR1 MGHRA and CDR2 YSYEKL. The CDR3 sequence is 14 residues long. Trimming took off 1 base at V and 5 bases at J, with 12 bases between the two ends. The CDR3 region is CASSQVLQRNEQYF. CDR3 DNA sequence: TGCGCCAGCAGCCAAGTCTTACAGAGGAACGAGCAGTACTTC.

There are a few counts of this clonotype. The V and J genes are TRBV6-5 and TRBJ2-7, with D possibly being TRBD1 or TRBD2 (5 bases each). Germline V CDR1 and CDR2: MNHEY, SVGAGI. This CDR3 has 13 amino acids. V was pared by 6 bases and J by 0 bases, with 9 bases between. CDR3 sequence reads: CASRWDGSYEQYF. CDR3 nucleotide sequence: TGTGCCAGCAGATGGGACGGCTCCTACGAGCAGTACTTC.

This clonotype was detected many times. The chain employs TRBV11-2 and TRBJ2-7; no clear D gene. The germline gives CDR1 SGHAT, CDR2 FQNNGV. The V end lost 4 bases, the J end lost 2 bases, and 6 bases lay between the germline ends. The CDR3 totals 12 residues. The CDR3 sequence is CASSSTAYEQYF. The DNA for the CDR3 is TGTGCCAGCAGCTCCACTGCCTACGAGCAGTACTTC.

The J gene is TRBJ2-7, the V gene TRBV21-1; the table's D call TRBD2 went unverified against the DNA. TRBV21-1 is marked as a pseudogene. This CDR3 contains 16 residues. The CDR3 DNA is TGTGCCAGCAGGGCCCTGGTGACAGGGATCTCCTACGAGCAGTACTTC. Protein sequence: CASRALVTGISYEQYF.

DNA of the CDR3: TGTGCCAGCTCACCAAACGGATTCTATGGCTACACCTTC. Translation: CASSPNGFYGYTF. This chain links TRBV18 with TRBJ1-2; D is unresolved. Germline loops: CDR1 KGHSH, CDR2 LQKENI. Between the trimmed V and J ends, which lost 2 bases and 4 bases, there was a span of 8 bases. This CDR3 region has 13 residues.

The V and J genes are TRBV15 and TRBJ1-5; unclear D gene. Germline V gives CDR1 LNHNV, CDR2 YYDKDF (reference sequence). This CDR3 is built from 13 residues. Between the trimmed V and J ends, which lost 0 bases and 5 bases, there was a span of 5 bases. CDR3 protein: CATSRESDQPQHF. In DNA form, the CDR3 reads TGTGCCACCAGCAGAGAAAGCGATCAGCCCCAGCATTTT. Complete variable domain (other parts from reference TRBV15 and TRBJ1-5): DAMVIQNPRYQVTQFGKPVTLSCSQTLNHNVMYWYQQKSSQAPKLLFHYYDKDFNNEADTPDNFQSRRPNTSFCFLDIRSPGLGDTAMYLCATSRESDQPQHFGDGTRLSIL.

This clonotype was seen ten or more times. V usage is TRBV4-1 and J usage is TRBJ2-3; 12 bases match TRBD2. Germline CDR1 reads MGHRA; CDR2 reads YSYEKL. The ends lost 5 bases at V and 2 bases at J; junction bases unmatched: 2. The CDR3 consists of 15 residues. CDR3 protein: CASSRTSGDTDTQYF. In DNA form, the CDR3 reads TGCGCCAGCAGCAGGACTAGCGGGGACACAGATACGCAGTATTTT.

This clonotype was observed a handful of times. V is TRBV4-3 and J is TRBJ2-2; D remains unclear. Trimming stripped 4 bases from V and 2 bases from J, with 17 bases between. Germline assignment: CDR1 LGHNA and CDR2 YSLEER. The CDR3 covers 17 residues. As DNA, the CDR3 is TGCGCCAGCAGCCCTCTGGGCGGCGGAGAAAACACCGGGGAGCTGTTTTTT. It specifies CASSPLGGGENTGELFF.

The CDR3 is CASSHPGGVTEAFF. In DNA form, the CDR3 reads TGCGCCAGCAGCCACCCTGGGGGCGTTACTGAAGCTTTCTTT. The chain joins TRBV4-1 to TRBJ1-1, with D possibly being TRBD1 (6 bases). The germline V gene has CDR1 MGHRA and CDR2 YSYEKL. This CDR3 comprises 14 residues. V lost 3 bases and J 5 bases, leaving 13 bases between the germline ends.

This clonotype has only a few counts. This sequence joins TRBV6-5 and TRBJ2-1; D possibly corresponds to TRBD1 (5 bases). CDR3 size: 13 residues. Trimming cost V 4 bases and J 10 bases, with 14 bases left between them. The germline CDR1 and CDR2 sequences are MNHEY and SVGAGI. The DNA of the CDR3 is TGTGCCAGCAGTTTCTCGGATAGGACAGAGCAGTTCTTC. Translated, it gives CASSFSDRTEQFF.